The entry that follows covers one T cell receptor (beta chain) sequence. What it binds is not known. The data stem from a study of T cells after posttransplantation cyclophosphamide. Whole-study findings and limits: Later post-transplant blood repertoires were often dominated by donor CD8+ memory clones.

The CDR3 has 16 residues. Germline V gene data show CDR1 as SEHNR and CDR2 as FQNEAQ (reference sequence). Losses at the gene ends were 1 base for V and 5 bases for J; bases not matched to a gene: 7. The table came from immunoSEQ multiplex PCR; TCRdb's copy has only in-frame clones and leaves some out. The data contain more than 20,000 clones, approximately 71% of them singletons. This receptor was identified in a woman aged 60-75 years in good health, CMV-negative, and a related stem cell transplant donor. Source material: memory CD4+ T cells sorted from PBMCs. The rearrangement joins TRBV7-9 to TRBJ1-5, with 8 positions matching TRBD1. DNA of the CDR3: TGTGCCAGCAGCTTAGGTAGGACAGGGAAGGATCAGCCCCAGCATTTT. The encoded protein is CASSLGRTGKDQPQHF.